These 2 T cell receptor beta chains share one sample of origin, sequenced in a study of blood T cell repertoires in COVID-19. The protocol was immunoSEQ multiplex PCR, while the TCRdb copy is restricted to in-frame clones and leaves out a portion. The data contain roughly 200,000 clones, about 85% of them singletons. The sample comprised peripheral blood. Every receptor here comes from a woman of 80 years or more with COVID-19, enrolled during active disease.

The gene calls are TRBV18 and TRBJ2-7; 7 bases align to TRBD2. The germline CDR1 and CDR2 sequences are KGHSH and LQKENI. The length of the CDR3 is 15 residues. The junction had 8 bases not matched to a gene; V was cut back by 3 bases and J by 3 bases. The CDR3 nucleotides read TGTGCCAGCTCACCGTTGGGGGGGGGAGGCTACGAGCAGTACTTC. This codes for CASSPLGGGGYEQYF.

This clone occurred once. V is TRBV4-1 and J is TRBJ2-5; a possible D gene is TRBD2 (7 bases). Trimming removed 5 bases from V and 4 bases from J, with 23 bases in between. The CDR3 has 17 residues. Germline lookup yields CDR1 MGHRA and CDR2 YSYEKL. The CDR3 loop reads CASSAEGGARVAETQYF. The CDR3 DNA reads as TGCGCCAGCAGCGCGGAGGGGGGGGCCAGAGTAGCAGAGACCCAGTACTTC.